These T cell receptor beta chains were read from a single sample in a study of cytomegalovirus exposure and HLA in healthy donors. This table comes from immunoSEQ multiplex PCR, and its TCRdb copy is limited to in-frame clones, with some not included. The sample lists 150,000 to 190,000 clones, approximately 79% occurring once. The material sequenced was PBMCs. These receptors originate from a woman aged 50 to 60 in good health and CMV-seropositive. Each CDR3 is given with its conserved first and last residue.

V	J	length	CDR3
TRBV11-3	TRBJ1-2	11	CASRAGGGYTF
TRBV11-2	TRBJ2-7	14	CASSSGGASYEQYF
TRBV19	TRBJ1-1	13	CASSLGTAPEAFF
TRBV10-3	TRBJ1-5	16	CAISESTADSNQPQHF
TRBV5-8	TRBJ1-2	16	CASSRASGGGTYGYTF
TRBV5-6	TRBJ1-5	14	CASSLVGEATAQHF
TRBV5-6	TRBJ1-6	13	CASSLEGNSPLHF
TRBV7-2	TRBJ2-1	14	CASKGLEWANEQFF
TRBV7-9	TRBJ2-3	16	CASSTRGSGGGKTQYF
TRBV5-6	TRBJ2-4	16	CASSLQDRRAKNIQYF
TRBV7-9	TRBJ2-7	11	CASSDSLEQYF
TRBV29-1	TRBJ2-7	12	CSVPSSEREQYF
TRBV29-1	TRBJ2-3	11	CSGTATDTQYF
TRBV5-5	TRBJ1-6	15	CASSLEGQDNSPLHF
TRBV9	TRBJ1-3	15	CASSAGGSSGNTIYF
TRBV9	TRBJ2-7	13	CASSVSGEGEQYF
TRBV19	TRBJ2-7	15	CASSDRPGQGYEQYF
TRBV5-6	TRBJ2-3	16	CASSFFTGASTDTQYF
TRBV2	TRBJ2-2	13	CARGDRATGELFF
TRBV29-1	TRBJ2-3	14	CSVIAGPTVDTQYF
TRBV7-2	TRBJ2-1	14	CASSLSGGRNEQFF
TRBV13	TRBJ2-7	20	CASSLDRSRGTDDSSYEQYF
TRBV27	TRBJ1-5	15	CASSVGWGGNQPQHF
TRBV28	TRBJ2-2	14	CASMRYRTAGELFF
TRBV30	TRBJ2-1	15	CAWSVLPGLVNEQFF
TRBV6-5	TRBJ2-7	13	CASSQSDSYEQYF
TRBV27	TRBJ2-1	12	CATHPGPNEQFF
TRBV2	TRBJ2-1	15	CASRPASGGGNERFF
TRBV7-8	TRBJ1-5	15	CASSWREGINQPQHF
TRBV7-2	TRBJ2-1	13	CASSSSGGPEQFF
TRBV11-1	TRBJ2-7	15	CASRTGQGPSYEQYF
TRBV5-8	TRBJ2-7	11	CASSLRTEQYF
TRBV6-5	TRBJ2-3	13	CASRPPGTDTQYF
TRBV7-8	TRBJ2-3	14	CASSSAAGADTQYF
TRBV6-6	TRBJ2-2	16	CASSSHGQGAGRELFF
TRBV7-2	TRBJ2-7	18	CASSLWVGGQRSSYEQYF
TRBV5-4	TRBJ2-7	14	CASSSTGFSYEQYF
TRBV6-5	TRBJ2-1	14	CASSYQGASNEQFF
TRBV30	TRBJ1-4	13	CAWKGQSNEKLFF
TRBV9	TRBJ1-3	16	CASSAPGTGVGNTIYF
TRBV19	TRBJ1-5	15	CASSPDTFSNQPQHF